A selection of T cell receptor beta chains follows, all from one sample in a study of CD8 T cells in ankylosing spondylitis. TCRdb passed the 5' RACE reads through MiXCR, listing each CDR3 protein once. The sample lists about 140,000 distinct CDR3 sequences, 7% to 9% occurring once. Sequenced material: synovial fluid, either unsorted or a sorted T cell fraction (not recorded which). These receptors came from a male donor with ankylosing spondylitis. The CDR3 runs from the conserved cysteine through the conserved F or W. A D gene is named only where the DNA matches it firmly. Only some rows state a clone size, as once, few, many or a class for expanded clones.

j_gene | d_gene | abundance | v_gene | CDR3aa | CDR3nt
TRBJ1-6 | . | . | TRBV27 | CASSLSRDSPLHF | TGTGCCAGCAGTTTATCCCGGGATTCACCCCTCCACTTT
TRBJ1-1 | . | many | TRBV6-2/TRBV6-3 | CASSPRELGTEAFF | TGTGCCAGCAGTCCCCGCGAGCTGGGCACTGAAGCTTTCTTT
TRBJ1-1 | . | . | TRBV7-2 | CASSPRQSLNTEAFF | TGTGCCAGCAGCCCCCGTCAGAGCTTGAACACTGAAGCTTTCTTT
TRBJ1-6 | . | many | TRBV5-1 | CASSSRGDGSPLHF | TGCGCCAGCAGCTCCCGGGGAGACGGTTCACCCCTCCACTTT
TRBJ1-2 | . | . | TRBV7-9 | CASSLSQGNYGYTF | TGTGCCAGCAGCTTATCTCAGGGAAACTATGGCTACACCTTC
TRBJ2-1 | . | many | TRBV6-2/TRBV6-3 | CASRTGQSSYNEQFF | TGTGCCAGCAGAACCGGACAAAGCTCCTACAATGAGCAGTTCTTC
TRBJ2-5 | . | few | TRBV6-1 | CASGYQAYQETQYF | TGTGCCAGCGGATATCAGGCATACCAAGAGACCCAGTACTTC
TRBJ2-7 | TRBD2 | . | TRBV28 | CASSFRPSGNYEQYF | TGTGCCAGCAGTTTCCGCCCTAGCGGGAACTACGAGCAGTACTTC
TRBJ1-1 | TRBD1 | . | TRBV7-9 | CASSSQGAGTEAFF | TGTGCCAGCAGCTCCCAGGGGGCCGGTACTGAAGCTTTCTTT
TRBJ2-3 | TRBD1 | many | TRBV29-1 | CSVEGGQGITDTQYF | TGCAGCGTTGAAGGAGGACAGGGGATAACAGATACGCAGTATTTT
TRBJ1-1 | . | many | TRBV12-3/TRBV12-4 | CASSPQGKVTEAFF | TGTGCCAGCAGCCCACAGGGTAAGGTCACTGAAGCTTTCTTT
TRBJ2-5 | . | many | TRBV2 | CASSYSQETQYF | TGTGCCAGCAGTTACAGCCAAGAGACCCAGTACTTC
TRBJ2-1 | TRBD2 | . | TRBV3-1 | CASSQDALLAGDYNEQFF | TGTGCCAGCAGCCAAGACGCCCTACTAGCGGGAGATTACAATGAGCAGTTCTTC
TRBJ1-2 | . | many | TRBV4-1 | CASGPFLTGKNYGYTF | TGCGCCAGCGGGCCCTTTCTAACAGGGAAAAACTATGGCTACACCTTC
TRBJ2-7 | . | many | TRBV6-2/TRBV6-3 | CASSPTRQVHTYEQYF | TGTGCCAGCAGCCCTACTCGACAGGTCCACACCTACGAGCAGTACTTC
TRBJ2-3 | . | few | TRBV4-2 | CASSQDRLVTDTQYF | TGTGCCAGCAGCCAAGATCGCCTGGTAACAGATACGCAGTATTTT
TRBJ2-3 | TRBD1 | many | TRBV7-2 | CASSFRTGGADTQYF | TGTGCCAGCAGCTTCAGGACAGGGGGGGCAGATACGCAGTATTTT
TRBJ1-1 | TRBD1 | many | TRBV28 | CASRIKDRDAFF | TGTGCCAGCAGGATAAAGGACAGGGATGCTTTCTTT
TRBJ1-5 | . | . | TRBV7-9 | CASSSTGQLYQPQHF | TGTGCCAGCAGCTCCACCGGACAGCTATATCAGCCCCAGCATTTT
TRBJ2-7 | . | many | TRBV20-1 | CSAKYRADYEQYF | TGCAGTGCTAAGTACAGGGCCGACTACGAGCAGTACTTC
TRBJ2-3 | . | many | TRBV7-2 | CASSLATSSSFVTDTQYF | TGTGCCAGCAGCTTAGCTACTAGCAGCTCCTTCGTGACAGATACGCAGTATTTT
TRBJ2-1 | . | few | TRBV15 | CATSRAAAYEQFF | TGTGCCACCAGCAGAGCCGCAGCCTATGAGCAGTTCTTC
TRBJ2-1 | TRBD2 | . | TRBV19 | CASSRTSGRREQFF | TGTGCCAGTAGCAGGACTAGCGGGAGGAGGGAGCAGTTCTTC
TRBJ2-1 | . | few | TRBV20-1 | CSAMRRQNEQFF | TGCAGTGCTATGAGACGCCAGAATGAGCAGTTCTTC
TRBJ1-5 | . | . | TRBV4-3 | CASSQDLVREKDQPQHF | TGCGCCAGCAGCCAAGATTTGGTCAGGGAAAAAGATCAGCCCCAGCATTTT
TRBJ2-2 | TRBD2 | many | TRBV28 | CASRPQGGPGELFF | TGTGCCAGCAGACCTCAGGGAGGGCCCGGGGAGCTGTTTTTT
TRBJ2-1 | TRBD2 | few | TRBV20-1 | CSARAGLAYNEQFF | TGCAGTGCCCGGGCGGGACTAGCCTACAATGAGCAGTTCTTC
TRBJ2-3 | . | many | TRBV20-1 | CSAEEGMTDTQYF | TGCAGTGCTGAGGAGGGGATGACAGATACGCAGTATTTT
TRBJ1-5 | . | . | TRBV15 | CATSRDRGGGWQPQHF | TGTGCCACCAGCAGAGATCGGGGAGGGGGGTGGCAGCCCCAGCATTTT
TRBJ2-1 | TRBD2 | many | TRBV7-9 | CASSLALAGVYNEQFF | TGTGCCAGCAGCTTAGCGCTAGCGGGAGTTTACAATGAGCAGTTCTTC
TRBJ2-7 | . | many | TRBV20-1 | CSARDVNYEQYF | TGCAGTGCTAGAGACGTTAACTACGAGCAGTACTTC
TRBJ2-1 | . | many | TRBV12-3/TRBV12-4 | CASYLRGGLDNEQFF | TGTGCCAGCTACTTGAGGGGGGGCCTCGACAATGAGCAGTTCTTC
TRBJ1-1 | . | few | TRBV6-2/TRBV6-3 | CASSYRWEAFF | TGTGCCAGCAGTTACAGGTGGGAGGCTTTCTTT
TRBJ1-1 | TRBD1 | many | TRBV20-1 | CSATRTGNTEAFF | TGCAGTGCCACCCGGACAGGAAACACTGAAGCTTTCTTT
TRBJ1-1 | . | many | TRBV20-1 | CSAIGEALGNTEAFF | TGCAGTGCTATTGGGGAAGCCTTAGGGAACACTGAAGCTTTCTTT
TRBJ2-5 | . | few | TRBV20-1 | CSASAPARASVTQYF | TGCAGTGCTAGTGCACCAGCAAGGGCGTCAGTGACCCAGTACTTC
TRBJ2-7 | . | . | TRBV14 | CASSQDTGPLREQYF | TGTGCCAGCAGCCAAGATACGGGGCCCTTGAGGGAGCAGTACTTC
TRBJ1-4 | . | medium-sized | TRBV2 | CASRWEAEKLFF | TGTGCCAGCAGGTGGGAAGCCGAAAAACTGTTTTTT
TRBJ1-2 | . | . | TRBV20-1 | CSAGRSRRPGYTF | TGCAGTGCTGGCAGATCTCGGCGTCCTGGCTACACCTTC
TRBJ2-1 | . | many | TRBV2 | CASSFREPGVSEQFF | TGTGCCAGCTCCTTCCGGGAGCCGGGTGTGAGCGAGCAGTTCTTC
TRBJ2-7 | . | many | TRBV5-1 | CASSLLRGYEQYF | TGCGCCAGCAGCTTACTCAGGGGATATGAGCAGTACTTC